Presented here are 32 T cell receptor beta chains from one specimen sequenced in a study of blood T cell repertoires in COVID-19. Using immunoSEQ multiplex PCR, the repertoire was profiled, and TCRdb retains in-frame clones only, with some absent. The table lists around 210,000 clones, 70% to 90% of them singletons. The source material was peripheral blood. These receptors all come from a man between 18 and 29 years old with active or convalescent COVID-19.

Here the CDR3 reads CASRLQGAAGELFF. The CDR3 DNA follows: TGTGCCAGCAGATTACAGGGGGCGGCCGGGGAGCTGTTTTTT. This chain joins TRBV2 and TRBJ2-2; 9 bases map to TRBD1. CDR1 is SNHLY and CDR2 is FYNNEI in the germline V gene. V was clipped by 6 bases and J by 6 bases; unmatched bases: 5. This CDR3 is built from 14 residues.

Note on this clone: Other DNA sequences of this sample code for an identical CDR3. This chain uses TRBV12-5 with TRBJ1-1; D is undetermined. V was shortened by 1 base and J by 1 base, with 4 bases between the two germline ends. This CDR3 contains 13 residues. Germline V gene sequence: CDR1 LGHNT, CDR2 FRNRAP. CDR3 bases: TGTGCTAGTGGTTTGGCAGGGAACACTGAAGCTTTCTTT. Protein: CASGLAGNTEAFF.

The V gene is TRBV12-5, the J gene TRBJ2-3; D is unclear. Trimming removed 1 base from V and 4 bases from J, with 3 bases in between. The CDR3 extends over 12 amino acids. The germline V gene has CDR1 LGHNT and CDR2 FRNRAP. CDR3 bases: TGTGCTAGTGGTTTGGCGGCAGATACGCAGTATTTT. Amino acid sequence: CASGLAADTQYF.

The V gene is TRBV4-1, the J gene TRBJ1-2; TRBD1 agrees at 9 bases. Unmatched junction bases numbered 6, after V lost 0 bases and J lost 4 bases. This CDR3 is 16 amino acids long. Germline CDR1 MGHRA, CDR2 YSYEKL. CDR3: CASSQETGGAAYGYTF. CDR3 bases: TGCGCCAGCAGCCAAGAAACAGGGGGCGCGGCCTATGGCTACACCTTC.

This sequence joins TRBV5-6 and TRBJ1-4; D remains unclear. The CDR3 is 12 amino acids. Looked up from germline, CDR1 is SGHDT and CDR2 is YYEEEE. V was pared by 7 bases and J by 5 bases, with 9 bases between. As DNA, the CDR3 is TGTGCCAGCGAACGGGTAAATGAAAAACTGTTTTTT. Translating it yields CASERVNEKLFF.

The gene calls are TRBV3-1 (or the pseudogene TRBV3-2) and TRBJ1-5, with 12 bases aligning to TRBD1. Germline V lookup: CDR1 LGHDT, CDR2 YNNKEL (reference sequence). J was trimmed by 1 base and V by 5 bases; bases with no gene match: 3. CDR3 length equals 16 residues. The CDR3 region is CASSKGTGGSNQPQHF. The CDR3 DNA follows: TGTGCCAGCAGCAAAGGGACAGGGGGCAGCAATCAGCCCCAGCATTTT.

The count of this clone is one. The chain combines TRBV5-5 with TRBJ2-4; D is unclear. Germline loops: CDR1 SGHKS, CDR2 YYEKEE (reference sequence). The V end was cut by 2 bases, the J end by 0 bases, with 9 bases between. CDR3 length equals 15 residues. The CDR3 region has the DNA TGTGCCAGCAGCTTAACTTCATTAGCCAAAAACATTCAGTACTTC. Amino acid sequence: CASSLTSLAKNIQYF.

This clone was recorded only once. The chain employs TRBV28 and TRBJ2-1, with 10 bases lining up with TRBD2. CDR1 and CDR2 (germline): MDHEN, SYDVKM. Unmatched junction bases numbered 4, after V lost 5 bases and J lost 6 bases. The CDR3 length is 14 residues. The CDR3 DNA follows: TGTGCCAGCAGTGGACTAGCGGTACTCAATGAGCAGTTCTTC. This translates into CASSGLAVLNEQFF.

The chain couples TRBV19 to TRBJ1-5; D ambiguous. With 6 bases removed from V and 9 bases from J, the gap between germline ends came to 12 bases. The CDR3 loop spans 12 amino acids. Germline V gene sequence: CDR1 LNHDA, CDR2 SQIVND (reference sequence). This chain's CDR3 is CASSKRTGPQHF. CDR3 bases: TGTGCCAGTAGCAAGAGAACCGGGCCCCAGCATTTT.

The chain uses TRBV5-1 and TRBJ1-2; 9 bases align to TRBD1. V shed 4 bases and J 5 bases; nucleotides not matched to a gene: 9. Looked up from germline, CDR1 is SGHRS and CDR2 is YFSETQ. CDR3 size: 15 residues. DNA of the CDR3: TGCGCCAGCAGCGCCAGGACAGGGGACCCTTATGGCTACACCTTC. Residues: CASSARTGDPYGYTF.

This chain uses TRBV20-1 with TRBJ2-1; possibly TRBD2 for D (5 bases). Germline V gene lookup returns CDR1 DFQATT and CDR2 SNEGSKA (reference sequence). V gave up 6 bases and J gave up 4 bases, with 7 bases separating them. CDR3 size: 11 residues. The CDR3 loop reads CSAGLYNEQFF. The CDR3 DNA sequence: TGCAGTGCCGGACTTTACAATGAGCAGTTCTTC.

The J gene is TRBJ2-1, the V gene TRBV15; D perhaps matches TRBD1 (5 bases). Germline CDR1 LNHNV, CDR2 YYDKDF (reference sequence). The CDR3 totals 17 residues. Trimming removed 5 bases from V and 5 bases from J, with 22 bases in between. Here the CDR3 DNA reads TGTGCCACCAGCGGCCTTAAGGAGAGACAGAGAAACAATGAGCAGTTCTTC. Amino acids: CATSGLKERQRNNEQFF.

The chain joins TRBV7-9 to TRBJ1-3, with unresolved D. Trimming shortened V by 5 bases and J by 0 bases, and 11 bases separated the two germline ends. Germline CDR1 reads SEHNR; CDR2 reads FQNEAQ (reference sequence). The CDR3 has 15 residues. This CDR3 reads CASSPPGVSGNTIYF. CDR3 DNA sequence: TGTGCCAGCAGCCCCCCGGGAGTCTCTGGAAACACCATATATTTT.

This clone was found a few times. The rearrangement uses TRBV21-1 and TRBJ1-5. TRBV21-1 has pseudogene status. This CDR3 has 13 residues. The CDR3 region has the DNA TGTGCCAGCAGCAACGTCAGCAATCAGCCCCAGCATTTT. Its translation is CASSNVSNQPQHF.

The chain links TRBV7-8 to TRBJ1-1, with 11 bases aligning to TRBD1. Per the germline V gene, CDR1 is SGHVS and CDR2 is FQNEAQ. J gave up 7 bases and V 6 bases, and 10 bases lay outside the gene matches. The CDR3 is made up of 15 amino acids. Written as DNA, the CDR3 is TGTGCCAGCAGACAAAGTAGGGACAGGGGGAGTGAAGCTTTCTTT. It translates to CASRQSRDRGSEAFF.

The chain is built from TRBV7-2 and TRBJ2-5, with D maybe TRBD1 (5 bases). This CDR3 region has 15 residues. Trimming shortened V by 1 base and J by 5 bases, and 14 bases separated the two germline ends. Looked up from germline, CDR1 is SGHTA and CDR2 is FQGNSA. The DNA for the CDR3 is TGTGCCAGCAGCTTAGTTTTTCAGGGCGCGGAGACCCAGTACTTC. Translation gives CASSLVFQGAETQYF.

The chain has TRBV4-1 and TRBJ1-2; D gene ambiguous. The CDR3 totals 17 residues. Germline V gives CDR1 MGHRA, CDR2 YSYEKL. V was trimmed by 1 base and J by 9 bases, leaving 24 bases between them. The chain's CDR3 is CASSQGPTAAVSGRYTF. In nucleotides, the CDR3 is TGCGCCAGCAGCCAAGGGCCTACGGCGGCAGTGAGCGGGCGCTACACCTTC.

V is TRBV15 and J is TRBJ1-1; maybe TRBD1 (5 bases). Between the trimmed V and J ends, which lost 0 bases and 5 bases, there was a span of 10 bases. CDR1 LNHNV and CDR2 YYDKDF come from the germline V gene (reference sequence). This CDR3 comprises 14 residues. CDR3: CATSRDLKGTEAFF. CDR3 DNA: TGTGCCACCAGCAGAGATCTGAAGGGGACTGAAGCTTTCTTT. The full variable domain, its missing parts supplied by reference TRBV15 and TRBJ1-1, is DAMVIQNPRYQVTQFGKPVTLSCSQTLNHNVMYWYQQKSSQAPKLLFHYYDKDFNNEADTPDNFQSRRPNTSFCFLDIRSPGLGDTAMYLCATSRDLKGTEAFFGQGTRLTVV.

The rearrangement joins TRBV5-1 to TRBJ1-2; D gene unclear. CDR3 length equals 16 residues. V was clipped by 2 bases and J by 6 bases, with 20 bases between them. Germline V gene sequence: CDR1 SGHRS, CDR2 YFSETQ. CDR3 sequence: CASSFAPAGASNGYTF. The CDR3 nucleotides read TGCGCCAGCAGCTTTGCCCCAGCGGGCGCCTCTAATGGCTACACCTTC.

The chain joins TRBV9 to TRBJ2-4; 13 bases align to TRBD2. V lost 4 bases and J lost 7; bases outside the gene matches: 5. Germline CDR1 is SGDLS and CDR2 is YYNGEE. CDR3 length: 15 residues. The CDR3 bases are TGTGCCAGCAGCCCCACTAGCGGGAGGGCCAACATTCAGTACTTC. Translation gives CASSPTSGRANIQYF.

This chain connects TRBV9 to TRBJ2-7; TRBD1 aligns across 7 bases. Germline values: CDR1 SGDLS, CDR2 YYNGEE. The junction had 15 bases not matched to a gene; V was cut back by 2 bases and J by 1 base. The CDR3 loop spans 18 amino acids. The CDR3 protein is CASSVGAGTALGSYEQYF. The CDR3 DNA is TGTGCCAGCAGCGTCGGTGCCGGGACAGCTCTCGGGTCCTACGAGCAGTACTTC.

The chain employs TRBV6-1 and TRBJ1-2, with 8 nucleotides matching TRBD1. The CDR3 spans 14 residues. In germline, CDR1 is MNHNS, CDR2 SASEGT. The J segment lost 7 bases and the V segment lost 2 bases, leaving 6 bases of the junction unmatched. This chain's CDR3 is CASSEQGAARGYTF. The CDR3 DNA reads TGTGCCAGCAGTGAACAGGGGGCGGCTCGTGGCTACACCTTC.

The sample holds one count of this clone. V usage is TRBV9 and J usage is TRBJ2-7; 11 nucleotides line up with TRBD2. Trimming cost V 4 bases and J 2 bases; bases outside gene matches: 14. The CDR3 is 18 amino acids. Germline CDR1 and CDR2: SGDLS and YYNGEE. CDR3 coding DNA: TGTGCCAGCAGCCACCCCGACTCCGGGACTAGCGGTCCCTACGAGCAGTACTTC. Amino acid sequence: CASSHPDSGTSGPYEQYF.

The chain uses TRBV11-2 and TRBJ1-6; TRBD1 might be the D (5 bases). Trimming shortened V by 0 bases and J by 9 bases, and 12 bases separated the two germline ends. The CDR3 totals 15 residues. Germline V gives CDR1 SGHAT, CDR2 FQNNGV. The CDR3 region has the DNA TGTGCCAGCAGCTTAGAGGCGGGGCCGCTTTCACCCCTCCACTTT. It specifies CASSLEAGPLSPLHF.

The chain employs TRBV10-3 and TRBJ2-5; 7 nucleotides match TRBD1. V gave up 5 bases and J gave up 3 bases; unmatched junction bases: 3. The CDR3 contains 13 residues. Germline loops: CDR1 ENHRY, CDR2 SYGVKD. As DNA, the CDR3 is TGTGCCATCAGTCCCGGGACAGAAGAGACCCAGTACTTC. Its protein is CAISPGTEETQYF.

This clone was seen a few times. This CDR3 reads CASSLWGGNTEAFF. The CDR3, as DNA: TGTGCCAGCAGTTTGTGGGGCGGGAACACTGAAGCTTTCTTT. The chain couples TRBV28 to TRBJ1-1; D is possibly TRBD1 (5 bases). V shed 3 bases and J shed 1 base, with 9 bases lying between them. The V gene's germline CDR1 is MDHEN and CDR2 SYDVKM. The CDR3 length is 14 residues. Full variable domain (outside the CDR3, taken from reference TRBV28 and TRBJ1-1): DVKVTQSSRYLVKRTGEKVFLECVQDMDHENMFWYRQDPGLGLRLIYFSYDVKMKEKGDIPEGYSVSREKKERFSLILESASTNQTSMYLCASSLWGGNTEAFFGQGTRLTVV.

V is TRBV28 and J is TRBJ1-1, with D tentatively TRBD1 (6 bases). The V and J ends lost 6 bases and 6 bases respectively, with 20 bases between them. The germline V gene encodes CDR1 MDHEN and CDR2 SYDVKM. This CDR3 contains 15 residues. The CDR3 nucleotides read TGTGCCAGCAGCCCTCCGGGGGGGGCAGTGGCTGAAGCTTTCTTT. Translation gives CASSPPGGAVAEAFF.

The V call is TRBV30, the J call TRBJ2-1, with TRBD2 identical over 10 bases. The CDR3 loop spans 16 amino acids. CDR1 is GTSNPN, CDR2 SVGIG, per germline (reference sequence). V shed 0 bases and J 8 bases; nucleotides not matched to a gene: 10. This chain's CDR3 is CAWSVLTGSGRDEQFF. The CDR3 DNA is TGTGCCTGGAGTGTACTCACGGGGAGCGGGAGGGATGAGCAGTTCTTC.

This clone is labeled as medium-sized. Here the CDR3 DNA reads TGCAGCGTTCCCCGAGGGGGGGACACCGGGGAGCTGTTTTTT. Translation: CSVPRGGDTGELFF. The V call is TRBV29-1, the J call TRBJ2-2; D possibly corresponds to TRBD2 (7 bases). Germline assignment: CDR1 SQVTM and CDR2 ANQGSEA. The CDR3 loop spans 14 amino acids. V was shortened by 5 bases and J by 3 bases, with 13 bases between the two germline ends.

In its sample, this clone was seen once. The gene calls are TRBV29-1 and TRBJ1-2, with D possibly TRBD1 on 6 matching bases. Germline CDR1 reads SQVTM; CDR2 reads ANQGSEA. Trimming left V 7 bases short and J 8 bases short, with 20 bases between. This CDR3 spans 13 amino acids. CDR3 sequence (DNA): TGCAGCGGTGGGGGGGCTGACACATTCGGCTACACCTTC. Its translation is CSGGGADTFGYTF.

This clone was detected only a few times. Here the CDR3 DNA reads TGTGCCAGCAGTGAAGACTACAGGGTCGGGTCCTACGAGCAGTACTTC. It specifies CASSEDYRVGSYEQYF. J is TRBJ2-7 and V is TRBV6-1; perhaps TRBD1 as D (6 bases). The germline gives CDR1 MNHNS, CDR2 SASEGT. The length of the CDR3 is 16 residues. V was clipped by 1 base and J by 1 base, with 14 bases between them.

The J gene is TRBJ1-5, the V gene TRBV5-1, with TRBD1 matching 7 bases. In germline, CDR1 is SGHRS, CDR2 YFSETQ. This CDR3 comprises 15 residues. The trim removed 0 bases at V and 2 bases at J, leaving 2 bases unmatched. The CDR3 coding sequence is TGCGCCAGCAGCTTGGAGGGGGCTGGCAATCAGCCCCAGCATTTT. Protein product: CASSLEGAGNQPQHF. The variable domain in full, completed from reference TRBV5-1 and TRBJ1-5, reads KAGVTQTPRYLIKTRGQQVTLSCSPISGHRSVSWYQQTPGQGLQFLFEYFSETQRNKGNFPGRFSGRQFSNSRSEMNVSTLELGDSALYLCASSLEGAGNQPQHFGDGTRLSIL.